This T cell receptor (beta chain) comes out of a study of blood T cell repertoires in COVID-19. Study-wide context: Spain, Italy and the United States supplied samples that represented acute and convalescent COVID-19. PBMCs, B-cell-depleted T cells, or T cells were the source of the cDNA or gDNA that made up the material.

Germline CDR1 reads LNHDA; CDR2 reads SQIVND (reference sequence). The ends lost 5 bases at V and 7 bases at J; junction bases unmatched: 10. The CDR3 has 14 residues. Original processing methods: Estimation of nucleated cell counts relied on the amplification of reference gene primers. The protocol was immunoSEQ multiplex PCR, while the TCRdb copy is restricted to in-frame clones and leaves out a portion. V and J calls and clone size come straight from that table; D and trimming were deduced from the DNA. This table has under 70,000 clones, 65% to 80% appearing once. Sequences were obtained from peripheral blood. This clonotype was sampled from a man aged 60 to 69 with acute or convalescent COVID-19. The chain recombines TRBV19 with TRBJ1-2, with 7 bases fitting TRBD1. The CDR3 DNA reads as TGTGCCAGTAGTTCACGACAGGGTCGCGGTGGCTACACCTTC. Translation: CASSSRQGRGGYTF.